Presented here are 11 T cell receptor beta chains from one specimen sequenced in a study of long-term antiretroviral therapy in people with HIV. With survey level as its setting, the immunoSEQ assay was v3.0. Produced via immunoSEQ multiplex PCR; TCRdb's table is partial and in-frame only. The sample shows tens of thousands of clones, under 85% of them seen only once. Sample: unsorted PBMCs, taken 0.4 years after starting antiretroviral therapy. The receptors originated from a man aged 45-60 years with HIV.

This chain uses TRBV2 with TRBJ1-1; D uncertain. Trimming took off 0 bases at V and 3 bases at J, with 5 bases between the two ends. There are 13 residues in the CDR3. Germline CDR1 SNHLY, CDR2 FYNNEI. Here the CDR3 DNA reads TGTGCCAGCAGTGAAGCGTCAGACACTGAAGCTTTCTTT. As protein: CASSEASDTEAFF.

V is TRBV11-2 and J is TRBJ2-1; D perhaps matches TRBD1 (5 bases). The CDR3 spans 15 residues. CDR1 SGHAT and CDR2 FQNNGV come from the germline V gene. The germline V and J ends were trimmed by 2 bases and 8 bases, with 16 bases remaining between them. The DNA of the CDR3 is TGTGCCAGCAGCTTAAGCAGGGCAGTATCGGATGAGCAGTTCTTC. Encoded protein: CASSLSRAVSDEQFF.

This clone was counted a single time. The gene calls are TRBV7-2 and TRBJ1-2; 7 bases are shared with TRBD1. The germline V gene encodes CDR1 SGHTA and CDR2 FQGNSA. The CDR3 spans 16 residues. Trimming at V came to 3 bases and at J to 3 bases, leaving 10 bases not matched to a gene. The CDR3 spells CASSFLQGEEDYGYTF. DNA for the CDR3: TGTGCCAGCAGCTTCCTGCAGGGGGAAGAGGACTATGGCTACACCTTC.

The chain recombines TRBV19 with TRBJ1-1; no reliable D call. Germline loops: CDR1 LNHDA, CDR2 SQIVND (reference sequence). This CDR3 spans 14 amino acids. V shed 6 bases and J shed 3 bases, with 14 bases lying between them. CDR3 sequence: CASSTRPGYTEAFF. CDR3 coding DNA: TGTGCCAGTAGCACCAGGCCGGGGTACACTGAAGCTTTCTTT. The whole variable domain, remainder taken from reference TRBV19 and TRBJ1-1, is DGGITQSPKYLFRKEGQNVTLSCEQNLNHDAMYWYRQDPGQGLRLIYYSQIVNDFQKGDIAEGYSVSREKKESFPLTVTSAQKNPTAFYLCASSTRPGYTEAFFGQGTRLTVV.

V and J are TRBV19 and TRBJ1-1; no definite D call. Germline lookup yields CDR1 LNHDA and CDR2 SQIVND (reference sequence). CDR3 length equals 14 residues. V shed 0 bases and J shed 7 bases, with 12 bases lying between them. The CDR3 protein is CASSIDLGRNEAFF. The CDR3 nucleotides read TGTGCCAGTAGTATAGATCTCGGACGGAATGAAGCTTTCTTT.

The J gene is TRBJ2-7, the V gene TRBV7-9; 8 bases are shared with TRBD1. Losses at the gene ends were 5 bases for V and 4 bases for J; bases not matched to a gene: 10. This CDR3 region has 15 residues. Germline V gene lookup returns CDR1 SEHNR and CDR2 FQNEAQ (reference sequence). The CDR3 region is CASSTRQGLGYEQYF. The DNA of the CDR3 is TGTGCCAGCAGCACCCGACAGGGGCTCGGGTACGAGCAGTACTTC.

CDR3 sequence (DNA): TGCGCCAGCAGCCAAGTTCATGGTATGGCATCCTACGAGCAGTACTTC. The encoded protein is CASSQVHGMASYEQYF. The chain combines TRBV4-3 with TRBJ2-7; D is unclear. Germline V gives CDR1 LGHNA, CDR2 YSLEER. This CDR3 spans 16 amino acids. Trimming shortened V by 1 base and J by 1 base, and 14 bases separated the two germline ends.

The chain joins TRBV28 to TRBJ2-1; 9 bases are a match to TRBD2. Germline CDR1 reads MDHEN; CDR2 reads SYDVKM. V dropped 3 bases and J dropped 8; count of bases not matched to a gene: 11. The CDR3 extends over 16 amino acids. The CDR3 reads CASSLSTAGGFHEQFF. The DNA of the CDR3 is TGTGCCAGCAGTTTGTCAACGGCGGGGGGGTTTCATGAGCAGTTCTTC.

This sequence joins TRBV5-6 and TRBJ1-2; D ambiguous. The CDR3 spans 14 residues. From germline, CDR1 is SGHDT and CDR2 YYEEEE. V was trimmed by 2 bases and J by 0 bases, leaving 8 bases between them. The CDR3 DNA reads as TGTGCCAGCAGCTTAGAAGGAACTAACTATGGCTACACCTTC. Its protein product is CASSLEGTNYGYTF.

CDR3 protein: CASSPNTEAFF. CDR3 DNA: TGTGCCAGCAGCCCTAACACTGAAGCTTTCTTT. This chain connects TRBV2 to TRBJ1-1; D unclear. CDR3 length: 11 residues. Germline-derived CDR1 and CDR2 are SNHLY and FYNNEI. The V gene lost 6 bases and the J gene lost 2 bases, with 4 bases spanning the gap.

The rearrangement uses TRBV7-9 and TRBJ2-2, with a tentative D call TRBD2 (6 bases). This CDR3 spans 15 amino acids. Germline V lookup: CDR1 SEHNR, CDR2 FQNEAQ (reference sequence). Between the trimmed V and J ends, which lost 1 base and 5 bases, there was a span of 11 bases. In DNA, the CDR3 is TGTGCCAGCAGCTTAGGGATGGAGGGTACCGGGGAGCTGTTTTTT. Its translation: CASSLGMEGTGELFF.